The 28 T cell receptor beta chains in this list originate from one sample, sequenced in a study of beta chain features in type 1 diabetes (dated by TCRdb to 2016 to 2019). The receptor library was made with the immunoSEQ multiplex PCR assay. The entire amount of isolated RNA was reverse transcribed using the High Capacity cDNA Reverse Transcription Kit, so the sequenced TCRB transcripts were expressed ones. TCRdb carries this immuneACCESS record with in-frame sequences only. Its versions omit some clonotypes, under half of them owing to an unresolved V gene in the studies checked, with the rest unexplained. The table for this sample lists almost 350,000 clones; roughly 21% of them were counted only once. The top ten clonotypes cover 0.035% to 0.055% of the sample. Material: naive CD4+ T cells from blood. What this sample's cell subset or site label stands for: true naive CD4+ T cells. The receptors were gathered from a woman aged 18-30 years in good health.

V gene TRBV10-2 combines with J gene TRBJ2-7; the match to TRBD2 covers 11 bases. There are 13 residues in the CDR3. The V gene's germline CDR1 is WSHSY and CDR2 SAAADI. With V trimmed by 8 bases and J by 3 bases, 3 bases remained unmatched. CDR3 sequence: CASRLAGLYEQYF. In DNA form, the CDR3 reads TGCGCCAGCCGACTAGCGGGGCTCTACGAGCAGTACTTC.

The genes are TRBV6-5 and TRBJ2-7; D call uncertain. With 4 bases removed from V and 3 bases from J, the gap between germline ends came to 10 bases. The germline gives CDR1 MNHEY, CDR2 SVGAGI. This CDR3 has 13 residues. Here the CDR3 DNA reads TGTGCCAGCAGTTCTCCCCTTAGCTACGAGCAGTACTTC. It codes for CASSSPLSYEQYF.

The table lists this clone with a few counts. This chain links TRBV5-4 with TRBJ2-5; 7 bases map to TRBD1. Germline CDR1 reads SGHNT; CDR2 reads YYREEE (reference sequence). V lost 4 bases and J lost 0; bases outside the gene matches: 6. This CDR3 is 15 amino acids long. The CDR3 sequence is CASSRTGAYQETQYF. The DNA of the CDR3 is TGTGCCAGCAGCCGGACAGGCGCGTACCAAGAGACCCAGTACTTC.

The chain uses TRBV28 and TRBJ1-2; D possibly corresponds to TRBD1 (5 bases). Looked up from germline, CDR1 is MDHEN and CDR2 is SYDVKM. Trimming took off 8 bases at V and 6 bases at J, with 22 bases between the two ends. This CDR3 contains 15 residues. The CDR3 nucleotides are TGTGCCAGCTTACTTGGGGGGGGTCCCACTCATGGCTACACCTTC. Protein: CASLLGGGPTHGYTF.

This clone was recorded a few times. The rearrangement joins TRBV19 to TRBJ1-5; the D is unclear. The CDR3 is 14 residues long. CDR1 and CDR2 from the germline V gene are LNHDA and SQIVND (reference sequence). Trimming stripped 3 bases from V and 5 bases from J, with 11 bases between. CDR3 loop: CASSIIQDHQPQHF. CDR3 bases: TGTGCCAGTAGTATTATCCAGGATCATCAGCCCCAGCATTTT. Based on the CDR3 plus reference TRBV19 and TRBJ1-5, the full variable domain is DGGITQSPKYLFRKEGQNVTLSCEQNLNHDAMYWYRQDPGQGLRLIYYSQIVNDFQKGDIAEGYSVSREKKESFPLTVTSAQKNPTAFYLCASSIIQDHQPQHFGDGTRLSIL.

The CDR3 coding sequence is TGTGCCAGCAGTGAACCTCCGACAGGCTCCTATGGCTACACCTTC. Its translation is CASSEPPTGSYGYTF. This chain joins TRBV6-1 and TRBJ1-2, with D perhaps TRBD1 (6 bases). The germline V gene has CDR1 MNHNS and CDR2 SASEGT. Trimming cost V 2 bases and J 4 bases, with 14 bases left between them. The CDR3 length is 15 residues.

This clone was found a few times. CDR3 in amino acids: CASRDKQETQYF. As DNA, the CDR3 is TGTGCCAGTAGGGACAAGCAAGAGACCCAGTACTTC. The chain employs TRBV19 and TRBJ2-5; D is perhaps TRBD1 (5 bases). V was clipped by 6 bases and J by 2 bases, with 7 bases between them. Germline V gene data show CDR1 as LNHDA and CDR2 as SQIVND (reference sequence). CDR3 length: 12 residues.

V and J are TRBV9 and TRBJ2-1; 11 nucleotides line up with TRBD2. The CDR3 contains 16 residues. Germline-derived CDR1 and CDR2 are SGDLS and YYNGEE. The trim removed 4 bases at V and 7 bases at J, leaving 10 bases unmatched. The CDR3 coding sequence is TGTGCCAGCAGCTCCTTAGCGGGAGGGCCTAGGAATGAGCAGTTCTTC. Encoded protein: CASSSLAGGPRNEQFF.

There are a few counts of this clone. The chain joins TRBV30 to TRBJ1-5, with 7 positions matching TRBD1. Unmatched junction bases numbered 6, after V lost 3 bases and J lost 7 bases. CDR3 size: 13 residues. Germline loops: CDR1 GTSNPN, CDR2 SVGIG (reference sequence). Written as DNA, the CDR3 is TGTGCCTGGAGCGCGACAGGGATGCAGCCCCAGCATTTT. It specifies CAWSATGMQPQHF.

This clone showed up just a few times. The chain recombines TRBV5-1 with TRBJ2-3, with D possibly TRBD1 on 6 matching bases. In germline, CDR1 is SGHRS, CDR2 YFSETQ. Trimming shortened V by 0 bases and J by 5 bases, and 16 bases separated the two germline ends. The CDR3 consists of 16 residues. As DNA, the CDR3 is TGCGCCAGCAGCTTGGGCCGACAGGCCCCGGGAGATACGCAGTATTTT. This codes for CASSLGRQAPGDTQYF.

Only a few counts were recorded for this clone. This chain connects TRBV5-1 to TRBJ1-2; 7 bases agree with TRBD1. There are 13 residues in the CDR3. CDR1 is SGHRS and CDR2 is YFSETQ in the germline V gene. V trimming: 3 bases; J trimming: 2 bases; junction bases outside the gene matches: 1. CDR3 region: CASSSGGNYGYTF. The CDR3 DNA reads as TGCGCCAGCAGCTCAGGGGGAAACTATGGCTACACCTTC.

The chain links TRBV4-3 to TRBJ2-3; D call uncertain. The CDR3 runs to 15 residues. CDR1 and CDR2 from the germline V gene are LGHNA and YSLEER. Trimming removed 0 bases from V and 0 bases from J, with 7 bases in between. CDR3 residues: CASSQERSSTDTQYF. CDR3 coding DNA: TGCGCCAGCAGCCAAGAGCGATCTAGCACAGATACGCAGTATTTT.

This clone has a handful of counts. The V gene is TRBV10-3, the J gene TRBJ2-5; D unresolved. Germline V gene data show CDR1 as ENHRY and CDR2 as SYGVKD. This CDR3 has 14 amino acids. Trimming left V 0 bases short and J 4 bases short, with 9 bases between. The CDR3 protein is CAISESVVTETQYF. Here the CDR3 DNA reads TGTGCCATCAGTGAGTCGGTAGTAACAGAGACCCAGTACTTC.

CDR3 in DNA: TGTGCCAGCAGCTTAAGGGCGGAGGGCAGCACTGAAGCTTTCTTT. It specifies CASSLRAEGSTEAFF. V and J are TRBV11-2 and TRBJ1-1, with D unclear. Per germline, CDR1 SGHAT and CDR2 FQNNGV. The germline V and J ends were trimmed by 2 bases and 4 bases, with 14 bases remaining between them. The CDR3 length is 15 residues.

This chain links TRBV7-9 with TRBJ2-7, with 8 bases matching TRBD1. The junction had 6 bases not matched to a gene; V was cut back by 5 bases and J by 3 bases. Per the germline V gene, CDR1 is SEHNR and CDR2 is FQNEAQ (reference sequence). The CDR3 length is 14 residues. The CDR3, as DNA: TGTGCCAGCAGCCGAACGACAGGGGTCTACGAGCAGTACTTC. Its protein is CASSRTTGVYEQYF.

This chain links TRBV27 with TRBJ2-7; TRBD1 aligns across 9 bases. Germline V lookup: CDR1 MNHEY, CDR2 SMNVEV (reference sequence). The CDR3 loop spans 14 amino acids. Trimming removed 5 bases from V and 4 bases from J; junction bases left unmatched: 6. This CDR3 is CASSGRTGAYEQYF. The CDR3 nucleotides are TGTGCCAGCAGTGGGCGGACAGGGGCTTACGAGCAGTACTTC.

This clone has only a few counts. The rearrangement links TRBV30 to TRBJ1-2; D might be TRBD1 (5 bases). V was cut by 3 bases and J by 2 bases, with 16 bases left in between. This CDR3 spans 15 amino acids. Germline lookup yields CDR1 GTSNPN and CDR2 SVGIG (reference sequence). The CDR3 coding sequence is TGTGCCTGGAGGTTAGGGAAGGGACTCAACTATGGCTACACCTTC. Protein sequence: CAWRLGKGLNYGYTF.

V gene TRBV29-1 combines with J gene TRBJ2-3; 10 nucleotides agree with TRBD2. From germline, CDR1 is SQVTM and CDR2 ANQGSEA. Trimming took 5 bases from V and 4 from J; bases not matched to a gene: 12. CDR3 length: 16 amino acids. The CDR3 is CSVPGTSVPTADTQYF. CDR3 coding DNA: TGCAGCGTTCCCGGGACTAGCGTACCGACCGCAGATACGCAGTATTTT.

This chain joins TRBV20-1 and TRBJ2-7; the D is unclear. V lost 4 bases and J lost 8, with 12 bases in between. Germline CDR1 is DFQATT and CDR2 is SNEGSKA (reference sequence). The CDR3 covers 11 residues. CDR3: CSAINTSQQYF. The CDR3 region has the DNA TGCAGTGCTATCAACACGTCCCAGCAGTACTTC.

This clone was detected only a few times. This chain joins TRBV18 and TRBJ2-7; TRBD1 is a possible D gene (7 bases). V was cut by 0 bases and J by 2 bases, with 11 bases left in between. Germline V gene lookup returns CDR1 KGHSH and CDR2 LQKENI. The CDR3 spans 15 residues. The CDR3 DNA reads TGTGCCAGCTCACCACCTGCAGGGGGGCCCTACGAGCAGTACTTC. It specifies CASSPPAGGPYEQYF. The full variable domain, rest sourced from reference TRBV18 and TRBJ2-7, is NAGVMQNPRHLVRRRGQEARLRCSPMKGHSHVYWYRQLPEEGLKFMVYLQKENIIDESGMPKERFSAEFPKEGPSILRIQQVVRGDSAAYFCASSPPAGGPYEQYFGPGTRLTVT.

This clone was picked up a small number of times. The chain couples TRBV4-2 to TRBJ2-2; the match to TRBD1 covers 10 bases. With V trimmed by 1 base and J by 6 bases, 5 bases remained unmatched. The CDR3 sequence is 16 residues long. The germline gives CDR1 LGHNA, CDR2 YNFKEQ. CDR3 region: CASSQAGQGLSGELFF. The CDR3, as DNA: TGTGCCAGCAGCCAAGCGGGACAGGGGCTTTCCGGGGAGCTGTTTTTT.

The chain is built from TRBV5-1 and TRBJ2-6; possible D gene TRBD2, 5 bases. The V end was cut by 4 bases, the J end by 1 base, with 9 bases between. CDR1 and CDR2 (germline): SGHRS, YFSETQ. The CDR3 consists of 15 residues. The CDR3 spells CASSERGSGANVLTF. CDR3 DNA: TGCGCCAGCAGCGAGAGAGGGTCTGGGGCCAACGTCCTGACTTTC. Full variable domain (outside the CDR3, taken from reference TRBV5-1 and TRBJ2-6): KAGVTQTPRYLIKTRGQQVTLSCSPISGHRSVSWYQQTPGQGLQFLFEYFSETQRNKGNFPGRFSGRQFSNSRSEMNVSTLELGDSALYLCASSERGSGANVLTFGAGSRLTVL.

The V gene is TRBV10-3, the J gene TRBJ2-1, with D possibly being TRBD2 (6 bases). The CDR3 contains 16 residues. CDR1 and CDR2 from the germline V gene are ENHRY and SYGVKD. Trimming pared 0 bases from V and 8 bases from J, leaving 17 bases between. The CDR3 nucleotides are TGTGCCATCAGTGAGTCGGCGGGAACAGGATCTGATGAGCAGTTCTTC. Translating gives CAISESAGTGSDEQFF.

This clone has only a few counts. The genes are TRBV29-1 and TRBJ2-3; tentative D call: TRBD1 (5 bases). V shed 7 bases and J shed 6 bases, with 14 bases lying between them. Germline V lookup: CDR1 SQVTM, CDR2 ANQGSEA. The CDR3 has 12 residues. In DNA form, the CDR3 reads TGCAGCGGCTACAGGACCCCGGATACGCAGTATTTT. This encodes CSGYRTPDTQYF.

This clone was seen a handful of times. This rearrangement joins TRBV7-9 to TRBJ1-1; D unclear. This CDR3 region has 14 residues. The V gene lost 5 bases and the J gene lost 1 base, with 11 bases spanning the gap. Germline CDR1 and CDR2: SEHNR and FQNEAQ (reference sequence). CDR3 nucleotide sequence: TGTGCCAGCAGCCCCGTGGGGAGGAACACTGAAGCTTTCTTT. It is translated as CASSPVGRNTEAFF.

This clone turned up a few times. The chain recombines TRBV7-9 with TRBJ1-4; D may be TRBD1 (5 bases). V was cut by 6 bases and J by 3 bases, with 11 bases left in between. CDR1 is SEHNR and CDR2 is FQNEAQ in the germline V gene (reference sequence). The length of the CDR3 is 14 residues. DNA of the CDR3: TGTGCCAGCAGACCCAGGGCGGCTAATGAAAAACTGTTTTTT. Translating it yields CASRPRAANEKLFF. The full variable domain, rest sourced from reference TRBV7-9 and TRBJ1-4, is DTGVSQNPRHKITKRGQNVTFRCDPISEHNRLYWYRQTLGQGPEFLTYFQNEAQLEKSRLLSDRFSAERPKGSFSTLEIQRTEQGDSAMYLCASRPRAANEKLFFGSGTQLSVL.

This chain connects TRBV13 to TRBJ2-5; 9 bases line up with TRBD1. CDR3 size: 15 residues. Germline V gene lookup returns CDR1 PRHDT and CDR2 FYEKMQ (reference sequence). Germline trimming cut 8 bases from V and 5 bases from J; bases unmatched to any gene: 12. This CDR3 reads CASSTKQGALETQYF. For the CDR3, the DNA is TGTGCCAGCTCTACGAAACAGGGGGCATTGGAGACCCAGTACTTC.

The V call is TRBV4-3, the J call TRBJ2-7, with D maybe TRBD2 (5 bases). V gave up 0 bases and J gave up 3 bases, with 9 bases separating them. In germline, CDR1 is LGHNA, CDR2 YSLEER. This CDR3 spans 14 amino acids. The CDR3 sequence is CASSQDSGNYEQYF. For the CDR3, the DNA is TGCGCCAGCAGCCAAGATTCGGGGAACTACGAGCAGTACTTC.